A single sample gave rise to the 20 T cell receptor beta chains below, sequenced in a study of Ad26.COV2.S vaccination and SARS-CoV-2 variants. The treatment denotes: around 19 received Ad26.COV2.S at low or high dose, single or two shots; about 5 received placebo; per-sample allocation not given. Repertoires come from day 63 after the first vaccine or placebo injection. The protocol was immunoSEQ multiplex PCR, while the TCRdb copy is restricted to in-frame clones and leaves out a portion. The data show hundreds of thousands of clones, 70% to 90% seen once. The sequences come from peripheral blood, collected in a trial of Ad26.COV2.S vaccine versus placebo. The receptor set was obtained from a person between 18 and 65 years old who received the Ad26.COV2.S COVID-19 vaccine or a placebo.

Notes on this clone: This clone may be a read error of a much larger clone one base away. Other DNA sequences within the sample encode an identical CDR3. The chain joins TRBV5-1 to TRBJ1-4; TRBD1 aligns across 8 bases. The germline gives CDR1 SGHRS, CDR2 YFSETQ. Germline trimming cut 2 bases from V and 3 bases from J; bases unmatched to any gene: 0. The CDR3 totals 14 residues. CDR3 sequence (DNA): TGCGCCAGCAGCTTACAGGGGGCTAATGAAAAACTGTTTTTT. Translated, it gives CASSLQGANEKLFF.

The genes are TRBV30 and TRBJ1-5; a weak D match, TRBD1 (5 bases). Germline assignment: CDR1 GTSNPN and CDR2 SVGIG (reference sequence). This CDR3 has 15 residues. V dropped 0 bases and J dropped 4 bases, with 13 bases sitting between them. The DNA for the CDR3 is TGTGCCTGGAGTGTAGTCGGGACGCATAATCAGCCCCAGCATTTT. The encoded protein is CAWSVVGTHNQPQHF.

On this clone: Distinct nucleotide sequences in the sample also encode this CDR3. CDR3 sequence reads: CASSPGQVSGNTIYF. CDR3 nucleotides: TGTGCCAGCTCCCCGGGGCAGGTCTCTGGAAACACCATATATTTT. The chain combines TRBV18 with TRBJ1-3; TRBD1 might be the D (5 bases). CDR3 length: 15 residues. CDR1 KGHSH and CDR2 LQKENI come from the germline V gene. V lost 6 bases to trimming and J lost 0 bases, with 12 bases between them.

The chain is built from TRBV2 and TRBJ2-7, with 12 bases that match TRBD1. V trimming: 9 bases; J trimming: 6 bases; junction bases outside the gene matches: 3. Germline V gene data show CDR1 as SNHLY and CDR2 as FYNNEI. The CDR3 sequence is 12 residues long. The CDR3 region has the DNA TGTGCCAGAGGGGACAGGGGGCGCGAGCAGTACTTC. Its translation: CARGDRGREQYF.

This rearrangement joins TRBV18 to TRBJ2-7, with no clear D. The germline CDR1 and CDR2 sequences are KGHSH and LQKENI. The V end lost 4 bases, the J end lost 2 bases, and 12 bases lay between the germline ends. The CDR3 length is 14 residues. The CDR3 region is CASSQDPSAYEQYF. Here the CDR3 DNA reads TGTGCCAGCTCACAAGACCCAAGCGCCTACGAGCAGTACTTC.

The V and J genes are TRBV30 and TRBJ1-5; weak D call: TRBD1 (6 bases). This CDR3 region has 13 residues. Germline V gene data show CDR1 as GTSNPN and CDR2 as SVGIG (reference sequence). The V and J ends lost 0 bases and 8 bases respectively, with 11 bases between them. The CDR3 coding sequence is TGTGCCTGGAGTGTCCAGGGGCCGGAGCCCCAGCATTTT. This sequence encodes CAWSVQGPEPQHF.

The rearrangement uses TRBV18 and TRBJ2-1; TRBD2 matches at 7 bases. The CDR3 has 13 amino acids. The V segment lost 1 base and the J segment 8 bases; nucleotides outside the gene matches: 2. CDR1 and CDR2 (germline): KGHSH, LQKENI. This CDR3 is CASSPQGRDEQFF. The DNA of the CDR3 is TGTGCCAGCTCACCACAGGGGAGGGATGAGCAGTTCTTC.

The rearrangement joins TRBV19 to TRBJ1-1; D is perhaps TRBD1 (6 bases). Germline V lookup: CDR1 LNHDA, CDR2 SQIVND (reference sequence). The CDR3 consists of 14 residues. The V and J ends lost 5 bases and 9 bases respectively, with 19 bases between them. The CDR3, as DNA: TGTGCCAGTAGTGTCCCCTTGGGGGCGAGGAAAGCTTTCTTT. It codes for CASSVPLGARKAFF.

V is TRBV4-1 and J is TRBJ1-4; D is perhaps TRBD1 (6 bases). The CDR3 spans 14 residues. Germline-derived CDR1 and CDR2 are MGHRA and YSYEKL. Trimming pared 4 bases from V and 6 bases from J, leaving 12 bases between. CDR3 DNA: TGCGCCAGCAGCCCTCAGAACAGGGATGAAAAACTGTTTTTT. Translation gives CASSPQNRDEKLFF.

CDR3 amino acids: CASSEGWNTEAFF. CDR3 in DNA: TGTGCCAGCAGTGAAGGATGGAACACTGAAGCTTTCTTT. This rearrangement joins TRBV6-1 to TRBJ1-1; D gene unclear. V was cut by 1 base and J by 1 base, with 4 bases left in between. The germline CDR1 and CDR2 sequences are MNHNS and SASEGT. The CDR3 spans 13 residues.

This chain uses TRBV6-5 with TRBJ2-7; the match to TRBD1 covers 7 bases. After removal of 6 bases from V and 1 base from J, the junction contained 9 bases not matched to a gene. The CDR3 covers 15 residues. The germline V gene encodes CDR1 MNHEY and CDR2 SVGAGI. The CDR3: CASRPFWTGSYEQYF. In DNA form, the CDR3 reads TGTGCCAGCAGACCTTTTTGGACAGGTTCCTACGAGCAGTACTTC.

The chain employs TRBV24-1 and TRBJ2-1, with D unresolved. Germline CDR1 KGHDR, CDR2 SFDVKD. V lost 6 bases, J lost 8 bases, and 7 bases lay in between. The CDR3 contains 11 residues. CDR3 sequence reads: CATSSWYEQFF. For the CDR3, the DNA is TGTGCCACCAGTTCGTGGTATGAGCAGTTCTTC.

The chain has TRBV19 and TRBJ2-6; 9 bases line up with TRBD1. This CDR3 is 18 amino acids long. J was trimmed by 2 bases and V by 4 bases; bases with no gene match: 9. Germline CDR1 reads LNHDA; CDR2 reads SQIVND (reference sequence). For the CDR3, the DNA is TGTGCCAGTAGTACAATTTTACAGGGGGCGCCTGGGGCCAACGTCCTGACTTTC. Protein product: CASSTILQGAPGANVLTF.

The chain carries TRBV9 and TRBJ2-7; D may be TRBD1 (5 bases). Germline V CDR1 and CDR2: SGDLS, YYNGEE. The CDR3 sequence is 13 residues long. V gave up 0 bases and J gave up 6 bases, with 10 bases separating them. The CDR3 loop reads CASSVGQGSEQYF. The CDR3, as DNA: TGTGCCAGCAGCGTAGGTCAGGGAAGCGAGCAGTACTTC.

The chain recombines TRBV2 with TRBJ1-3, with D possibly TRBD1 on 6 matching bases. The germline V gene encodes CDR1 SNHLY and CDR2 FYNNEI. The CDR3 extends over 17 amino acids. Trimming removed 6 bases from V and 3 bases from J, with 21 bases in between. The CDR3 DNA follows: TGTGCCAGCAGGATACTCCCGGGACAATACTTTGGAAACACCATATATTTT. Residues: CASRILPGQYFGNTIYF.

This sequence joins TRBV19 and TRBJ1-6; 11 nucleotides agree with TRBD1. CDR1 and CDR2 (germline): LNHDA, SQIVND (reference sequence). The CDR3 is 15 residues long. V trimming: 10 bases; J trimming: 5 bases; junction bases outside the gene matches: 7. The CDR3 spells CATGDRGSHNSPLHF. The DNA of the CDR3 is TGTGCCACCGGGGACAGGGGGTCTCATAATTCACCCCTCCACTTT. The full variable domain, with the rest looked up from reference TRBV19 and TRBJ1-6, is DGGITQSPKYLFRKEGQNVTLSCEQNLNHDAMYWYRQDPGQGLRLIYYSQIVNDFQKGDIAEGYSVSREKKESFPLTVTSAQKNPTAFYLCATGDRGSHNSPLHFGNGTRLTVT.

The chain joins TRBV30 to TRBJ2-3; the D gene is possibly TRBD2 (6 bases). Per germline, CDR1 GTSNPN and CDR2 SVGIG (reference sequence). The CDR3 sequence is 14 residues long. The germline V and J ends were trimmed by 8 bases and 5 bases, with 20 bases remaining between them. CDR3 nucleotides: TGTGCCGGGCTAGCGAGAGGGCGCGTAGATACGCAGTATTTT. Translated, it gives CAGLARGRVDTQYF.

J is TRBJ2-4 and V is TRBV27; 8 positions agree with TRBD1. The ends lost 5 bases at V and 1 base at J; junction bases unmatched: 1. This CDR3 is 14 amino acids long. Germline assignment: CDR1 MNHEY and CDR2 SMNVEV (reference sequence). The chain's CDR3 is CASSDRGAKNIQYF. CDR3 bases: TGTGCCAGCAGTGACAGGGGTGCCAAAAACATTCAGTACTTC.

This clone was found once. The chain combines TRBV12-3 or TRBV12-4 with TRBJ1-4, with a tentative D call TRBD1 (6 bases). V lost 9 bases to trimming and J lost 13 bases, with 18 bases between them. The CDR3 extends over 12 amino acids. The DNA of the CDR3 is TGTGCCAGTCAGGGCGACGGGGGCGGACTGTTTTTT. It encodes CASQGDGGGLFF.

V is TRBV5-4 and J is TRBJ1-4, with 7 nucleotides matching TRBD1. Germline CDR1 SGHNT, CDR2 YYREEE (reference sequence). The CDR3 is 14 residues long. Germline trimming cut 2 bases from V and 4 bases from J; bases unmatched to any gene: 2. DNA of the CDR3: TGTGCCAGCAGCTTTCAGGGGGTTAATGAAAAACTGTTTTTT. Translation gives CASSFQGVNEKLFF.